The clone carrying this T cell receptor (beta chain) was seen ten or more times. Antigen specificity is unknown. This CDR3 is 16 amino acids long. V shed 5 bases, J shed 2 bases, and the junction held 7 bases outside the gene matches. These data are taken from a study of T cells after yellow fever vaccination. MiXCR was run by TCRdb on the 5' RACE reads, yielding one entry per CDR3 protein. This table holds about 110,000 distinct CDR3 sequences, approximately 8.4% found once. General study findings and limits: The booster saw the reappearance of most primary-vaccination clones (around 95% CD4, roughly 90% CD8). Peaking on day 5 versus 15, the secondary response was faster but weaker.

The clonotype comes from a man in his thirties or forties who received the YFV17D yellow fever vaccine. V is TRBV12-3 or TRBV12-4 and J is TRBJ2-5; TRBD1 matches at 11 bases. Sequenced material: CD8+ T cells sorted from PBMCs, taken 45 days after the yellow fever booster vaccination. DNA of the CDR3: TGTGCCAGCAGTAACCGGGACAGGGGGTATCAAGAGACCCAGTACTTC. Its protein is CASSNRDRGYQETQYF.